This TCR beta chain was retrieved from a study of beta chain features in type 1 diabetes. Regarding the study as a whole: When cDNA is sequenced, cells with high TCR expression could be over-represented. PCR might pick shorter templates more often, in the same way for patients and controls.

Since all of the isolated RNA was reverse transcribed, expressed TCRB transcripts were what got sequenced. Only in-frame clones appear in the TCRdb table, and some are missing; sequencing was by immunoSEQ multiplex PCR. This table holds some 230,000 clones, over 9.5% found once. With respect to this clone: Its antigen is not known.

CDR3 length equals 18 residues. V dropped 5 bases and J dropped 3; count of bases not matched to a gene: 16. Germline lookup yields CDR1 SGHAT and CDR2 FQNNGV. The receptor comes from a young woman in good health. The chain employs TRBV11-2 and TRBJ1-1; 9 bases line up with TRBD1. The sample was naive CD4+ T cells from blood. The CDR3 region is CASSGRGQGKVPDTEAFF. The CDR3 DNA reads as TGTGCCAGCAGCGGACGGGGACAGGGTAAGGTCCCTGACACTGAAGCTTTCTTT. Looking up the rest from reference TRBV11-2 and TRBJ1-1 gives the full variable domain: EAGVAQSPRYKIIEKRQSVAFWCNPISGHATLYWYQQILGQGPKLLIQFQNNGVVDDSQLPKDRFSAERLKGVDSTLKIQPAKLEDSAVYLCASSGRGQGKVPDTEAFFGQGTRLTVV.